This T cell receptor beta chain derives from a study of T cells after posttransplantation cyclophosphamide. Broader study findings: Recipient CMV seropositivity and CMV reactivation strongly tracked TRB clonality. Skin or GI-infiltrating T cells shared few TRB sequences with blood.

CDR1 and CDR2 from the germline V gene are SGHVS and FQNEAQ. The CDR3 is 15 amino acids. With V trimmed by 3 bases and J by 4 bases, 4 bases remained unmatched. Comment on this clone: Its antigen is undetermined.

Busulfan-fludarabine conditioning, marrow transplant, and cyclophosphamide on days +3 and +4 were administered. Profiling relied on immunoSEQ multiplex PCR, and the TCRdb table lists in-frame clones only, not all of them. The data contain about 2,600 clones, 55% to 80% of them singletons. This chain uses TRBV7-8 with TRBJ1-4; TRBD1 matches 8 bases. The source was PBMCs, collected 30 days after allogeneic stem cell transplant with posttransplant cyclophosphamide. The clonotype comes from a female patient in her fifties who received an allogeneic stem cell transplant from a related donor, was CMV-positive, and had no GVHD. Some T cells may be transferred from the graft donor. The CDR3 protein is CASSLDRARNEKLFF. The CDR3 DNA reads TGTGCCAGCAGCTTGGACAGGGCACGTAATGAAAAACTGTTTTTT. The full variable domain, completed using reference TRBV7-8 and TRBJ1-4, is GAGVSQSPRYKVAKRGQDVALRCDPISGHVSLFWYQQALGQGPEFLTYFQNEAQLDKSGLPSDRFFAERPEGSVSTLKIQRTQQEDSAVYLCASSLDRARNEKLFFGSGTQLSVL.